Below are 27 T cell receptor beta chains sequenced from a single sample in a study of cytomegalovirus exposure and HLA in healthy donors. Primers included in the PCR were 60 Vbeta and 13 Jbeta primers. Sequenced by immunoSEQ multiplex PCR; TCRdb stores in-frame clones only, minus some. The table has about 150,000 clones, 60% to 80% seen once. The sequenced sample consisted of PBMCs. The receptors here all came from a man younger than 45 in good health and CMV-seronegative.

This clone was seen just once. V and J are TRBV30 and TRBJ2-3; 9 nucleotides match TRBD2. J was trimmed by 11 bases and V by 3 bases; bases with no gene match: 15. In germline, CDR1 is GTSNPN, CDR2 SVGIG (reference sequence). This CDR3 comprises 15 residues. Here the CDR3 reads CAWSGLATTFGVQYF. Written as DNA, the CDR3 is TGTGCCTGGAGCGGACTAGCGACCACGTTCGGCGTGCAGTATTTT.

This clone has just one count. The V call is TRBV28, the J call TRBJ2-5; weak D call: TRBD2 (6 bases). The length of the CDR3 is 17 residues. The germline V and J ends were trimmed by 4 bases and 0 bases, with 18 bases remaining between them. CDR1 is MDHEN, CDR2 SYDVKM, per germline. The CDR3 DNA follows: TGTGCCAGCAGTTCTGGGGCCGCAGGAGGGAACCAAGAGACCCAGTACTTC. This gives the protein CASSSGAAGGNQETQYF.

This chain joins TRBV9 and TRBJ2-1; 13 bases fit TRBD2. The CDR3 extends over 17 amino acids. Germline loops: CDR1 SGDLS, CDR2 YYNGEE. V lost 4 bases to trimming and J lost 8 bases; unmatched junction nucleotides: 12. The DNA of the CDR3 is TGTGCCAGCAGCTTTTACGTGCGACTAGCGGGAGGAGATGAGCAGTTCTTC. Protein sequence: CASSFYVRLAGGDEQFF.

The chain employs TRBV7-8 and TRBJ2-3; 8 bases are a match to TRBD1. Germline CDR1 SGHVS, CDR2 FQNEAQ. The trim removed 5 bases at V and 4 bases at J, leaving 2 bases unmatched. The CDR3 covers 13 residues. This CDR3 reads CASSIQGADTQYF. DNA of the CDR3: TGTGCCAGCAGCATACAGGGGGCAGATACGCAGTATTTT.

The V gene is TRBV5-1, the J gene TRBJ2-3, with D possibly TRBD2 on 5 matching bases. The germline gives CDR1 SGHRS, CDR2 YFSETQ. CDR3 length: 16 amino acids. V was shortened by 2 bases and J by 4 bases, with 17 bases between the two germline ends. The CDR3 DNA follows: TGCGCCAGCAGCTTAGGACTTGACTTCCGGGCAGATACGCAGTATTTT. This translates into CASSLGLDFRADTQYF.

This clone was counted a few times. This chain uses TRBV6-1 with TRBJ2-1; D uncertain. The V end lost 3 bases, the J end lost 8 bases, and 11 bases lay between the germline ends. Germline lookup yields CDR1 MNHNS and CDR2 SASEGT. The CDR3 sequence is 13 residues long. The CDR3 nucleotides are TGTGCCAGCAGTGAGTGGGTGGGCGATGAGCAGTTCTTC. This codes for CASSEWVGDEQFF.

The table lists this clone with a few counts. The V gene is TRBV19, the J gene TRBJ2-7; D is perhaps TRBD2 (6 bases). This CDR3 region has 13 residues. Germline CDR1 is LNHDA and CDR2 is SQIVND (reference sequence). Trimming left V 3 bases short and J 4 bases short, with 10 bases between. CDR3 sequence (DNA): TGTGCCAGTAGTATCGGGACTTATTACGAGCAGTACTTC. Its protein product is CASSIGTYYEQYF.

The gene calls are TRBV27 and TRBJ2-5; tentative D call: TRBD2 (7 bases). The CDR3 has 15 amino acids. The V gene's germline CDR1 is MNHEY and CDR2 SMNVEV (reference sequence). V was cut by 6 bases and J by 9 bases, with 23 bases left in between. CDR3 in amino acids: CASRASGTPGGAQYF. The CDR3 region has the DNA TGTGCCAGCAGGGCATCCGGGACACCTGGGGGGGCCCAGTACTTC.

The chain has TRBV2 and TRBJ2-3; possibly TRBD2 for D (5 bases). Germline CDR1 reads SNHLY; CDR2 reads FYNNEI. With 3 bases removed from V and 2 bases from J, the gap between germline ends came to 9 bases. This CDR3 is 14 amino acids long. Here the CDR3 reads CASSESGSTDTQYF. CDR3 sequence (DNA): TGTGCCAGCAGTGAGAGCGGTTCCACAGATACGCAGTATTTT.

This clone was seen more than once but under ten times. The rearrangement links TRBV7-2 to TRBJ2-1, with 7 bases fitting TRBD2. There are 15 residues in the CDR3. Germline CDR1 SGHTA, CDR2 FQGNSA. With V trimmed by 3 bases and J by 6 bases, 8 bases remained unmatched. The CDR3 nucleotides read TGTGCCAGCAGCTTTTCAGCGGGACTCACCAATGAGCAGTTCTTC. This codes for CASSFSAGLTNEQFF.

The rearrangement joins TRBV23-1 to TRBJ1-1; 10 bases fit TRBD1. TRBV23-1 is sorted into the ORF group, with uncertain function. Germline trimming cut 3 bases from V and 3 bases from J; bases unmatched to any gene: 16. This CDR3 has 19 amino acids. This CDR3 is CASSHPGPGQGCKDTEAFF. The CDR3 bases are TGCGCCAGCAGTCACCCGGGGCCGGGACAGGGGTGTAAGGACACTGAAGCTTTCTTT.

The chain couples TRBV5-4 to TRBJ2-5, with D perhaps TRBD1 (6 bases). Deletions cut 0 bases from V and 5 bases from J, with 14 bases between. The CDR3 spans 15 residues. CDR1 and CDR2 (germline): SGHNT, YYREEE (reference sequence). CDR3 nucleotides: TGTGCCAGCAGCTTGGGGGGGCACTCTAAGGAGACCCAGTACTTC. Residues: CASSLGGHSKETQYF.

The genes are TRBV7-9 and TRBJ2-7; D possibly corresponds to TRBD1 (5 bases). The CDR3 spans 15 residues. The ends were cut back, 0 bases at V and 6 bases at J, with 15 bases in the middle. Germline values: CDR1 SEHNR, CDR2 FQNEAQ (reference sequence). The CDR3 is CASSLARQLIIEQYF. The DNA of the CDR3 is TGTGCCAGCAGCTTAGCGCGACAGCTAATAATCGAGCAGTACTTC.

The V call is TRBV7-9, the J call TRBJ1-3; D gene uncertain. This CDR3 region has 15 residues. Germline V gene data show CDR1 as SEHNR and CDR2 as FQNEAQ (reference sequence). The V and J ends lost 4 bases and 0 bases respectively, with 10 bases between them. CDR3 region: CASSYDSTSGNTIYF. Here the CDR3 DNA reads TGTGCCAGCAGCTACGACTCAACCTCTGGAAACACCATATATTTT.

V usage is TRBV6-5 and J usage is TRBJ1-4, with 7 bases that match TRBD1. The CDR3 is 14 residues long. CDR1 is MNHEY and CDR2 is SVGAGI in the germline V gene. The V gene end was trimmed by 7 bases and the J gene end by 6 bases; junction bases not matched to a gene: 8. The CDR3 nucleotides are TGTGCCAGCATGAGGAGGGGGCGGGATGAAAAACTGTTTTTT. It encodes CASMRRGRDEKLFF.

The V call is TRBV28, the J call TRBJ2-3; 9 bases fit TRBD2. CDR1 and CDR2 from the germline V gene are MDHEN and SYDVKM. The junction had 5 bases not matched to a gene; V was cut back by 8 bases and J by 8 bases. CDR3 size: 12 residues. CDR3 sequence (DNA): TGTGCCAGCCTTCTAGCGGGAAGTACGCAGTATTTT. As protein: CASLLAGSTQYF.

This clone appeared once. The chain carries TRBV4-1 and TRBJ1-5; tentative D call: TRBD1 (5 bases). CDR3 size: 14 residues. The V gene's germline CDR1 is MGHRA and CDR2 YSYEKL. Trimming removed 0 bases at V and 5 bases at J, with 8 bases between. CDR3 loop: CASSQEGVYQPQHF. The CDR3 nucleotides are TGCGCCAGCAGCCAAGAAGGGGTCTATCAGCCCCAGCATTTT.

The V call is TRBV5-1, the J call TRBJ2-7; 8 bases are a match to TRBD1. This CDR3 has 15 amino acids. Germline V CDR1 and CDR2: SGHRS, YFSETQ. Trimming cost V 4 bases and J 4 bases; bases outside gene matches: 10. The CDR3 loop is CASSPLGRGPYEQYF. Written as DNA, the CDR3 is TGCGCCAGCAGCCCCCTAGGCAGGGGGCCTTACGAGCAGTACTTC.

This chain joins TRBV30 and TRBJ1-3; D gene ambiguous. The CDR3 is 13 amino acids. Trimming took 7 bases from V and 0 from J, leaving 10 bases between them. The V gene's germline CDR1 is GTSNPN and CDR2 SVGIG (reference sequence). The CDR3 sequence is CASNQNSGNTIYF. CDR3 in DNA: TGTGCCTCGAACCAGAACTCTGGAAACACCATATATTTT.

V and J are TRBV10-3 and TRBJ1-2; 9 bases are a match to TRBD1. The CDR3 runs to 13 residues. In germline, CDR1 is ENHRY, CDR2 SYGVKD. The J segment lost 8 bases and the V segment lost 6 bases, leaving 7 bases of the junction unmatched. In DNA, the CDR3 is TGTGCCATCAGCTCGGACAGGGGCGACGGCTACACCTTC. This sequence encodes CAISSDRGDGYTF.

The chain links TRBV18 to TRBJ2-1; no clear D. V lost 8 bases and J 0 bases, leaving 8 bases between the germline ends. The CDR3 is 13 residues long. Germline assignment: CDR1 KGHSH and CDR2 LQKENI. Here the CDR3 DNA reads TGTGCCAGCAAGCCGAGCTCCTACAATGAGCAGTTCTTC. As protein: CASKPSSYNEQFF.

This clone was counted between two and nine times. J is TRBJ1-3 and V is TRBV4-1; 8 bases fit TRBD1. Germline loops: CDR1 MGHRA, CDR2 YSYEKL. The CDR3 contains 17 residues. V gave up 1 base and J gave up 0 bases; unmatched junction bases: 5. The CDR3 here is CASSQGDRFVSGNTIYF. CDR3 DNA: TGCGCCAGCAGCCAAGGGGACAGGTTTGTCTCTGGAAACACCATATATTTT.

This chain links TRBV18 with TRBJ2-7, with 9 bases lining up with TRBD2. Germline lookup yields CDR1 KGHSH and CDR2 LQKENI. V lost 0 bases to trimming and J lost 3 bases; unmatched junction nucleotides: 9. The CDR3 runs to 17 residues. The DNA for the CDR3 is TGTGCCAGCTCACCACCCGGAGCGGGAGGCCCTAGCTACGAGCAGTACTTC. Its protein is CASSPPGAGGPSYEQYF.

The chain combines TRBV30 with TRBJ2-3, with D possibly matching TRBD2 (6 bases). Germline V gene sequence: CDR1 GTSNPN, CDR2 SVGIG (reference sequence). Trimming cost V 2 bases and J 3 bases, with 12 bases left between them. The CDR3 loop spans 14 amino acids. CDR3 bases: TGTGCCTGGAGTAGCGCGGGGCCGACAGATACGCAGTATTTT. Translated, it gives CAWSSAGPTDTQYF.

The chain uses TRBV7-9 and TRBJ1-1; TRBD1 aligns across 7 bases. Germline values: CDR1 SEHNR, CDR2 FQNEAQ (reference sequence). V was pared by 5 bases and J by 1 base, with 13 bases of the junction left unmatched. The length of the CDR3 is 17 residues. The CDR3 is CASSPQGTVIQNTEAFF. CDR3 in DNA: TGTGCCAGCAGCCCCCAGGGGACAGTTATTCAGAACACTGAAGCTTTCTTT.

This clone was observed a handful of times. The chain is built from TRBV4-1 and TRBJ1-5; 7 bases align to TRBD1. The V gene end was trimmed by 4 bases and the J gene end by 1 base; junction bases not matched to a gene: 10. The CDR3 extends over 17 amino acids. Per the germline V gene, CDR1 is MGHRA and CDR2 is YSYEKL. CDR3 coding DNA: TGCGCCAGCAGCCTGCGATCACAGGGGTTAAGCAATCAGCCCCAGCATTTT. This encodes CASSLRSQGLSNQPQHF.

This chain joins TRBV7-9 and TRBJ2-7, with D maybe TRBD1 (6 bases). V lost 5 bases to trimming and J lost 1 base, with 12 bases between them. From germline, CDR1 is SEHNR and CDR2 FQNEAQ (reference sequence). The length of the CDR3 is 14 residues. For the CDR3, the DNA is TGTGCCAGCAGCCCAGACAGGCGGTCCTACGAGCAGTACTTC. Translating it yields CASSPDRRSYEQYF.